In its sample, the clone carrying this TCR beta chain was seen many times. Its antigen is still unknown. The record originates from a study of T cells in Graves' hyperthyroidism and ophthalmopathy. On the study more broadly: Before treatment of any kind, peripheral blood was taken at initial diagnosis. Overall study findings and caveats: In blood, most of the thyroid clonotypes expanded above 0.001 were also present.

CDR1 SGHDN and CDR2 FVKESK come from the germline V gene. CDR3 length: 16 amino acids. Trimming cost V 6 bases and J 0 bases, with 16 bases left between them. Authors of the study amplified TCR beta CDR3 regions from RNA transcripts. First-round RT-PCR of the TCR CDR3 relied on the HTBI primer set. TCRdb re-analysed the multiplex PCR reads in MiXCR, keeping a single row per CDR3 protein. The sample has 250,000 to 400,000 distinct CDR3 sequences; roughly 13% are singletons. This clonotype originated in a woman aged 35 to 49 with Graves' ophthalmopathy. What was sequenced was blood. This chain joins TRBV14 and TRBJ2-3; D ambiguous. The CDR3 is CASSRRRGSSTDTQYF. CDR3 nucleotides: TGTGCCAGCAGTCGACGGCGAGGTTCTAGCACAGATACGCAGTATTTT.